A single sample is the source of the 26 T cell receptor beta chains below, sequenced in a study of PD-1 blockade in classical Hodgkin lymphoma. The repertoire was sequenced with immunoSEQ multiplex PCR; TCRdb's copy has only in-frame clones and lacks some. Seen here are roughly 100,000 clones, around nine tenths observed once, and the top ten hold around 6.6%. Each patient's relapse followed autologous stem cell transplantation, and brentuximab vedotin exposure varied. The material was peripheral blood mononuclear cells (PBMCs), obtained before the second cycle of nivolumab. The receptors derive from a human donor with classical Hodgkin lymphoma.

V and J are TRBV28 and TRBJ2-5; 7 bases line up with TRBD2. The germline CDR1 and CDR2 sequences are MDHEN and SYDVKM. J was trimmed by 4 bases and V by 1 base; bases with no gene match: 3. This CDR3 has 14 amino acids. The CDR3 sequence: CASSLLSGGETQYF. CDR3 in DNA: TGTGCCAGCAGTTTATTGTCGGGAGGAGAGACCCAGTACTTC. Together with reference TRBV28 and TRBJ2-5, the CDR3 gives the full variable domain: DVKVTQSSRYLVKRTGEKVFLECVQDMDHENMFWYRQDPGLGLRLIYFSYDVKMKEKGDIPEGYSVSREKKERFSLILESASTNQTSMYLCASSLLSGGETQYFGPGTRLLVL.

The V call is TRBV12-5, the J call TRBJ2-1, with TRBD2 matching 11 bases. V shed 0 bases and J 3 bases; nucleotides not matched to a gene: 7. The CDR3 extends over 18 amino acids. CDR1 LGHNT and CDR2 FRNRAP come from the germline V gene. CDR3 sequence reads: CASGLVVAGGPGYNEQFF. DNA of the CDR3: TGTGCTAGTGGTTTGGTTGTAGCGGGGGGGCCGGGCTACAATGAGCAGTTCTTC.

This chain links TRBV28 with TRBJ2-5, with a weak D call TRBD2 (6 bases). The CDR3 length is 16 residues. Germline CDR1 and CDR2: MDHEN and SYDVKM. Trimming stripped 3 bases from V and 3 bases from J, with 17 bases between. CDR3 in DNA: TGTGCCAGCAGTTTCTCATTCGGAGGGGATAAAGAGACCCAGTACTTC. Protein product: CASSFSFGGDKETQYF.

The V gene is TRBV10-3, the J gene TRBJ2-5; tentatively, D is TRBD1 or TRBD2 (5 bases each). Trimming cost V 2 bases and J 7 bases, with 20 bases left between them. Germline CDR1 is ENHRY and CDR2 is SYGVKD. CDR3 length: 16 residues. CDR3 DNA: TGTGCCATCAGTGAGACCGGGACGGAGAGTCCACGGACCCAGTACTTC. Its protein product is CAISETGTESPRTQYF.

The CDR3 reads CASSSYPFMNTEAFF. The CDR3, as DNA: TGTGCCAGCAGTTCCTACCCCTTCATGAACACTGAAGCTTTCTTT. The chain joins TRBV6-5 to TRBJ1-1; D not certain. The germline gives CDR1 MNHEY, CDR2 SVGAGI. The CDR3 sequence is 15 residues long. V was cut by 4 bases and J by 0 bases, with 12 bases left in between.

The chain recombines TRBV4-3 with TRBJ1-1, with D possibly TRBD1 on 6 matching bases. The CDR3 totals 17 residues. Germline-derived CDR1 and CDR2 are LGHNA and YSLEER. Trimming stripped 1 base from V and 0 bases from J, with 15 bases between. The CDR3 spells CASSQVRGPIMNTEAFF. DNA of the CDR3: TGCGCCAGCAGCCAAGTCAGGGGTCCAATAATGAACACTGAAGCTTTCTTT.

This chain uses TRBV29-1 with TRBJ2-7; D is uncertain. This CDR3 comprises 13 residues. Germline CDR1 and CDR2: SQVTM and ANQGSEA. Trimming stripped 1 base from V and 5 bases from J, with 12 bases between. CDR3 bases: TGCAGCGTTGAAGGGGGAATGGTGGACGAGCAGTACTTC. This sequence encodes CSVEGGMVDEQYF.

The genes are TRBV1 and TRBJ2-3; TRBD2, the D gene given by the table, was not confirmed from the DNA. TRBV1 constitutes a pseudogene. The CDR3 totals 16 residues. DNA for the CDR3: TGCACCAGCAGCCAGGTTAGCGGGGGGAAGGCAGATACGCAGTATTTT. The encoded protein is CTSSQVSGGKADTQYF.

This chain uses TRBV7-9 with TRBJ1-1; 9 positions match TRBD1. The germline gives CDR1 SEHNR, CDR2 FQNEAQ (reference sequence). The CDR3 totals 16 residues. The trim removed 3 bases at V and 2 bases at J, leaving 7 bases unmatched. CDR3 sequence reads: CASSFGTGRVNTEAFF. DNA for the CDR3: TGTGCCAGCAGCTTCGGGACAGGGAGGGTAAACACTGAAGCTTTCTTT.

The genes are TRBV7-9 and TRBJ2-7; tentative D call: TRBD2 (5 bases). The CDR3 is made up of 15 amino acids. Germline-derived CDR1 and CDR2 are SEHNR and FQNEAQ (reference sequence). V gave up 5 bases and J gave up 0 bases, with 14 bases separating them. In DNA, the CDR3 is TGTGCCAGCAGCGTAGGAGGTTCCTTCTCCTACGAGCAGTACTTC. Its translation: CASSVGGSFSYEQYF.

V and J are TRBV19 and TRBJ2-7; 8 nucleotides align to TRBD1. The CDR3 has 16 residues. The germline V gene encodes CDR1 LNHDA and CDR2 SQIVND (reference sequence). V lost 4 bases and J lost 6; bases outside the gene matches: 14. The CDR3 is CASSTASSRGRSEQYF. CDR3 sequence (DNA): TGTGCCAGTAGTACCGCTTCGAGCAGGGGGCGCTCCGAGCAGTACTTC.

This chain joins TRBV4-2 and TRBJ1-2; possible D gene TRBD1, 5 bases. The germline V gene encodes CDR1 LGHNA and CDR2 YNFKEQ. The CDR3 runs 14 residues. V lost 3 bases to trimming and J lost 6 bases, with 14 bases between them. CDR3 sequence reads: CASSHPWGGDGYTF. CDR3 coding DNA: TGTGCCAGCAGCCATCCTTGGGGGGGGGATGGCTACACCTTC.

In regard to this clone: Other DNA sequences in the same sample also yield this CDR3. The chain employs TRBV30 and TRBJ1-2, with D possibly being TRBD1 (5 bases). The CDR3 covers 11 residues. The V end was cut by 0 bases, the J end by 8 bases, with 7 bases between. Germline V gene sequence: CDR1 GTSNPN, CDR2 SVGIG (reference sequence). The CDR3 DNA sequence: TGTGCCTGGAGTGTGGGGGTGGGCTACACCTTC. This gives the protein CAWSVGVGYTF.

The chain employs TRBV5-1 and TRBJ1-1; no clear D gene. From germline, CDR1 is SGHRS and CDR2 YFSETQ. This CDR3 has 17 residues. The V end was cut by 0 bases, the J end by 1 base, with 16 bases between. In nucleotides, the CDR3 is TGCGCCAGCAGCTTGGGAGGGCGGGAGATAACGAACACTGAAGCTTTCTTT. This gives the protein CASSLGGREITNTEAFF.

The CDR3 DNA reads as TGTGCCAGCAGTCCTAGCGGGGGGACCAGGGCAGATACGCAGTATTTT. This translates into CASSPSGGTRADTQYF. This chain joins TRBV2 and TRBJ2-3; 11 bases fit TRBD2. The CDR3 contains 16 residues. Trimming removed 5 bases from V and 4 bases from J; junction bases left unmatched: 8. Germline V gives CDR1 SNHLY, CDR2 FYNNEI.

In this sample, this clone turned up once. The V gene is TRBV7-6, the J gene TRBJ2-1, with D uncertain. The CDR3 is 11 amino acids. V lost 0 bases to trimming and J lost 7 bases, with 1 base between them. Germline values: CDR1 SGHVS, CDR2 FNYEAQ. Here the CDR3 reads CASSLANEQFF. Written as DNA, the CDR3 is TGTGCCAGCAGCTTAGCGAATGAGCAGTTCTTC.

The rearrangement uses TRBV4-3 and TRBJ2-7; D gene ambiguous. The CDR3 covers 13 residues. CDR1 is LGHNA, CDR2 YSLEER, per germline. V lost 1 base to trimming and J lost 4 bases, with 8 bases between them. The CDR3 region is CASSQVGSYEQYF. In DNA form, the CDR3 reads TGCGCCAGCAGCCAAGTGGGGTCGTACGAGCAGTACTTC.

The chain is built from TRBV5-5 and TRBJ1-1, with D maybe TRBD1 (5 bases). There are 14 residues in the CDR3. With 0 bases removed from V and 2 bases from J, the gap between germline ends came to 8 bases. Germline values: CDR1 SGHKS, CDR2 YYEKEE (reference sequence). As DNA, the CDR3 is TGTGCCAGCAGCTTGGGACAGTCCAACACTGAAGCTTTCTTT. It translates to CASSLGQSNTEAFF. The whole variable domain, remainder taken from reference TRBV5-5 and TRBJ1-1, is DAGVTQSPTHLIKTRGQQVTLRCSPISGHKSVSWYQQVLGQGPQFIFQYYEKEERGRGNFPDRFSARQFPNYSSELNVNALLLGDSALYLCASSLGQSNTEAFFGQGTRLTVV.

The chain couples TRBV2 to TRBJ2-1; 8 positions match TRBD2. The CDR3 spans 16 residues. The V and J ends lost 2 bases and 3 bases, in that order; junction bases with no gene match: 6. The germline gives CDR1 SNHLY, CDR2 FYNNEI. The CDR3 loop is CASSESGGLIYNEQFF. Here the CDR3 DNA reads TGTGCCAGCAGTGAAAGCGGGGGACTAATCTACAATGAGCAGTTCTTC.

The chain uses TRBV5-1 and TRBJ2-1; possible D gene TRBD1, 6 bases. Germline V CDR1 and CDR2: SGHRS, YFSETQ. The CDR3 runs 15 residues. Between the trimmed V and J ends, which lost 4 bases and 0 bases, there was a span of 11 bases. The CDR3 DNA sequence: TGCGCCAGCAGCCTGAGGGGGAGCTCCTACAATGAGCAGTTCTTC. This translates into CASSLRGSSYNEQFF. Variable domain in full (rest from reference TRBV5-1 and TRBJ2-1): KAGVTQTPRYLIKTRGQQVTLSCSPISGHRSVSWYQQTPGQGLQFLFEYFSETQRNKGNFPGRFSGRQFSNSRSEMNVSTLELGDSALYLCASSLRGSSYNEQFFGPGTRLTVL.

Written as DNA, the CDR3 is TGTGCTAGTGGTTTGGTACCGGGGGGCGACGAGCAGTACTTC. Translation: CASGLVPGGDEQYF. The chain links TRBV12-5 to TRBJ2-7; possibly TRBD2 for D (7 bases). V was pared by 0 bases and J by 5 bases, with 11 bases between. CDR1 and CDR2 (germline): LGHNT, FRNRAP. This CDR3 region has 14 residues.

This clone was detected only once. J is TRBJ2-7 and V is TRBV4-3; 8 bases are shared with TRBD1. The CDR3 length is 14 residues. Germline lookup yields CDR1 LGHNA and CDR2 YSLEER. V shed 4 bases and J 2 bases; nucleotides not matched to a gene: 4. The CDR3 region has the DNA TGCGCCAGCAGCCCCTGGACAGGGCCCTACGAGCAGTACTTC. It yields the protein CASSPWTGPYEQYF.

The gene calls are TRBV29-1 and TRBJ2-7; 11 bases are a match to TRBD2. The CDR3 loop spans 15 amino acids. Germline CDR1 is SQVTM and CDR2 is ANQGSEA. The V and J ends lost 4 bases and 4 bases, in that order; junction bases with no gene match: 9. CDR3 loop: CSVGTLAGGRYEQYF. As DNA, the CDR3 is TGCAGCGTTGGGACCTTAGCGGGGGGGCGGTACGAGCAGTACTTC.

The rearrangement links TRBV5-1 to TRBJ1-4, with 8 bases lining up with TRBD1. The germline CDR1 and CDR2 sequences are SGHRS and YFSETQ. The CDR3 length is 15 residues. The trim removed 4 bases at V and 3 bases at J, leaving 5 bases unmatched. CDR3: CASSMLQGANEKLFF. CDR3 bases: TGCGCCAGCAGCATGCTACAGGGGGCTAATGAAAAACTGTTTTTT.

The rearrangement links TRBV29-1 to TRBJ1-3, with no clear D. Germline V lookup: CDR1 SQVTM, CDR2 ANQGSEA. The germline V and J ends were trimmed by 5 bases and 3 bases, with 11 bases remaining between them. The CDR3 contains 13 residues. CDR3 bases: TGCAGCGTTCAGGCAGCACGTGGAAACACCATATATTTT. Translated, it gives CSVQAARGNTIYF. Drawing the rest from reference TRBV29-1 and TRBJ1-3, the complete variable domain is SAVISQKPSRDICQRGTSLTIQCQVDSQVTMMFWYRQQPGQSLTLIATANQGSEATYESGFVIDKFPISRPNLTFSTLTVSNMSPEDSSIYLCSVQAARGNTIYFGEGSWLTVV.

This chain joins TRBV27 and TRBJ1-2; the D is unclear. Looked up from germline, CDR1 is MNHEY and CDR2 is SMNVEV (reference sequence). The CDR3 runs to 16 residues. V was cut by 0 bases and J by 3 bases, with 14 bases left in between. CDR3 DNA sequence: TGTGCCAGCAGTTTATCGGTAGAAGGGCCCGACTATGGCTACACCTTC. Translation: CASSLSVEGPDYGYTF.